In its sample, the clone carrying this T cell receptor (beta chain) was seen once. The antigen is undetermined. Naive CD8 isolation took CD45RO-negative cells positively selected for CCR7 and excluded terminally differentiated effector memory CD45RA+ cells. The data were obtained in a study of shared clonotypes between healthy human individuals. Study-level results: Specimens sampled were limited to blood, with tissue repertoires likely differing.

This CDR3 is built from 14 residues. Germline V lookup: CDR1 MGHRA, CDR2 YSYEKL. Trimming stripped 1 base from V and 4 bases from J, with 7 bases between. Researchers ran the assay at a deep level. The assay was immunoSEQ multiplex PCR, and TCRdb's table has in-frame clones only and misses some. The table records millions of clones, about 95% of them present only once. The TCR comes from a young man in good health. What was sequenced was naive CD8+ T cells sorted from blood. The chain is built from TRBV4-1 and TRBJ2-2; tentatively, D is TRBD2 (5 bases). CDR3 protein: CASSQVTSTGELFF. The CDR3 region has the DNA TGCGCCAGCAGCCAAGTCACTAGCACCGGGGAGCTGTTTTTT.